The TCR beta chain under discussion was sequenced for a study of T-cell memory formation after mild COVID-19. Overall study context: Clusters were largely donor specific. Broader study findings: Contracting clones, day 15 to 85, had balanced CD4/CD8, and later expanders favored CD4+. CD4+ contracting clones were found mainly in CM and EM, and CD8+ ones in EMRA. Pre-infection memory held some responding clones, suggesting pre-existing cross-reactive T cells responded.

This clonotype was observed a few times. Antigen: not known. TCRdb reanalysed the 5' RACE reads using MiXCR and keeps one entry per CDR3 protein. The table includes a few hundred thousand distinct CDR3 sequences, 20% to 25% detected once. Material for sequencing was PBMCs or a T cell subset sorted from them (not recorded which). The clonotype comes from a man in his late teens or twenties who had mild COVID-19 (a few samples of this study predate the infection). Cell type and time point are not known.

CDR3 residues: CASRGYQGQGNQPQHF. CDR3 DNA: TGTGCCAGCAGGGGATACCAGGGACAGGGGAATCAGCCCCAGCATTTT. The chain has TRBV7-9 and TRBJ1-5; TRBD1 matches 10 bases. V trimming: 6 bases; J trimming: 4 bases; junction bases outside the gene matches: 9. The V gene's germline CDR1 is SEHNR and CDR2 FQNEAQ (reference sequence). The CDR3 contains 16 residues.